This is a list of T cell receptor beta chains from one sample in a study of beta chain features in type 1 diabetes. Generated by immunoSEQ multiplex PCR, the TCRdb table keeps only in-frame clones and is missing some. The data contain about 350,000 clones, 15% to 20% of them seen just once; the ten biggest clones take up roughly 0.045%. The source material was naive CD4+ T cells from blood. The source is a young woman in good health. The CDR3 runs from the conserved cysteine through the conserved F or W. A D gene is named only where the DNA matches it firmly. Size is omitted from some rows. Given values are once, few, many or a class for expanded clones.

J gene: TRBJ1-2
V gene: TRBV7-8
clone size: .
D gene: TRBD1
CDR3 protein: CASSLFGQGGYTF
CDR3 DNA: TGTGCCAGCAGCTTGTTCGGACAGGGTGGCTACACCTTC

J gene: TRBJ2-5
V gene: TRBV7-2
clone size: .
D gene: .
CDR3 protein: CASSQPGGTQYF
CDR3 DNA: TGTGCCAGCAGCCAGCCCGGGGGGACCCAGTACTTC

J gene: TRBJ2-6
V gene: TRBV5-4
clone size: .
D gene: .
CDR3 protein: CASSLGPLSGANVLTF
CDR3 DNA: TGTGCCAGCAGCTTGGGGCCCCTCTCTGGGGCCAACGTCCTGACTTTC

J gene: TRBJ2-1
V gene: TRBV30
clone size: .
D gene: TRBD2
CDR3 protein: CAWGGVHYNEQFF
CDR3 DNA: TGTGCCTGGGGGGGGGTCCACTACAATGAGCAGTTCTTC

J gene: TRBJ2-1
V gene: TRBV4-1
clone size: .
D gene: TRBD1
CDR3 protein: CASSRSGTGGINEQFF
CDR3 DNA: TGCGCCAGCAGCCGATCCGGGACAGGGGGAATCAATGAGCAGTTCTTC

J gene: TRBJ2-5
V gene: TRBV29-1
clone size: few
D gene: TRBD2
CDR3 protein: CSASGDNQETQYF
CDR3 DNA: TGCAGCGCTAGCGGGGATAACCAAGAGACCCAGTACTTC

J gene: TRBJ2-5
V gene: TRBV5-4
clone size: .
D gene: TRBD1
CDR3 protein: CASSTRQGGLETQYF
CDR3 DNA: TGTGCCAGCAGCACAAGACAGGGTGGACTGGAGACCCAGTACTTC

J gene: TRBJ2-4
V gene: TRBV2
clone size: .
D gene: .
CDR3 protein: CASSDEDTIQYF
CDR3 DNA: TGTGCCAGCAGTGATGAGGATACCATTCAGTACTTC

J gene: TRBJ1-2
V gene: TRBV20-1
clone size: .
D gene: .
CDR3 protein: CSAPSAYGYTF
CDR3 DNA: TGCAGTGCTCCTAGTGCGTATGGCTACACCTTC

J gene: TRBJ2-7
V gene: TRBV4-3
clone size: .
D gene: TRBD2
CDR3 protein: CASSQEVGGIEQYF
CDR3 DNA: TGCGCCAGCAGCCAAGAAGTGGGAGGGATTGAGCAGTACTTC

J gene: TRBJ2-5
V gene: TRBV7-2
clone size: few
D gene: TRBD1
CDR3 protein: CASSPQDRPVQYF
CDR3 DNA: TGTGCCAGCAGCCCACAGGACAGGCCCGTCCAGTACTTC

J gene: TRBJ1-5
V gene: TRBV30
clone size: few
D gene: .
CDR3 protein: CAWSVRGNQPQHF
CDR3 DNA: TGTGCCTGGAGTGTACGAGGGAATCAGCCCCAGCATTTT

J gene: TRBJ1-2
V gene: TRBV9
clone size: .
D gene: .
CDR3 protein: CASSPRGVKANYGYTF
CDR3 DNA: TGTGCCAGCAGCCCCCGAGGTGTCAAGGCTAACTATGGCTACACCTTC

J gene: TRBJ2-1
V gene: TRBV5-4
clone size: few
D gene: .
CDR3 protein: CASSAGSTYNEQFF
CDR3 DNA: TGTGCCAGCAGCGCCGGGTCCACCTACAATGAGCAGTTCTTC

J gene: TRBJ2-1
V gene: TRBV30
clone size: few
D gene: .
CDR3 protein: CAWGRRGSHNEQFF
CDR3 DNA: TGTGCCTGGGGGAGGAGAGGGAGTCACAATGAGCAGTTCTTC

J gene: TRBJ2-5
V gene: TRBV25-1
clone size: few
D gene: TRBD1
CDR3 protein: CASSEFGTGYETQYF
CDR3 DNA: TGTGCCAGCAGTGAATTTGGGACAGGGTATGAGACCCAGTACTTC

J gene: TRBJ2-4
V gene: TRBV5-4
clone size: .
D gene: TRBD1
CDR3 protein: CASSSQGTKNIQYF
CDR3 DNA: TGTGCCAGCAGTTCACAGGGGACCAAAAACATTCAGTACTTC

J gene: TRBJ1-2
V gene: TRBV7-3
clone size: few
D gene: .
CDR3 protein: CASSLSPGRSPYGYTF
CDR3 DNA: TGTGCCAGCAGCTTAAGTCCAGGGAGGTCTCCTTATGGCTACACCTTC

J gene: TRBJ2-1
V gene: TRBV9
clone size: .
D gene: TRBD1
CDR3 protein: CASSVAGTAMGEQFF
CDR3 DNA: TGTGCCAGCAGCGTTGCCGGGACAGCCATGGGTGAGCAGTTCTTC

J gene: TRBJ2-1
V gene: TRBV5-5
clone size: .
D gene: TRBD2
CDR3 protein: CASSGGLLSSYNEQFF
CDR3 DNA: TGTGCCAGCAGCGGGGGACTACTGAGCTCCTACAATGAGCAGTTCTTC

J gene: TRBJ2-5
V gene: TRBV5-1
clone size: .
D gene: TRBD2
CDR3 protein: CASSSGPGGGNQETQYF
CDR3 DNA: TGCGCCAGCAGCTCCGGGCCCGGGGGGGGAAACCAAGAGACCCAGTACTTC